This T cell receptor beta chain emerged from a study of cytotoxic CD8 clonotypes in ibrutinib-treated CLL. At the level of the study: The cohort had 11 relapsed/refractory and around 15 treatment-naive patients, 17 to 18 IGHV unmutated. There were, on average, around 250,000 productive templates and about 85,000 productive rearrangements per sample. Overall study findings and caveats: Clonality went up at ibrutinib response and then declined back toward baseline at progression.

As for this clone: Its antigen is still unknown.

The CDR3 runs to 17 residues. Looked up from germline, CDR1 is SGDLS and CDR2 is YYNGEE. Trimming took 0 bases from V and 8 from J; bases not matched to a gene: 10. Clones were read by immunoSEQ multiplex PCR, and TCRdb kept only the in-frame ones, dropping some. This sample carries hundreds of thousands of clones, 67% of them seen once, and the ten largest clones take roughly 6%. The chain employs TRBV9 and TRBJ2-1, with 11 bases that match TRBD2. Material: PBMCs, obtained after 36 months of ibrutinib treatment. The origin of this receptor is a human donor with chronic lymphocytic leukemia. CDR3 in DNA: TGTGCCAGCAGCGTAGATCCCACTAGCGGGAGTCGTCATGAGCAGTTCTTC. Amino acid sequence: CASSVDPTSGSRHEQFF. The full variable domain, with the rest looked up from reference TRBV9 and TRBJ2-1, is DSGVTQTPKHLITATGQRVTLRCSPRSGDLSVYWYQQSLDQGLQFLIQYYNGEERAKGNILERFSAQQFPDLHSELNLSSLELGDSALYFCASSVDPTSGSRHEQFFGPGTRLTVL.